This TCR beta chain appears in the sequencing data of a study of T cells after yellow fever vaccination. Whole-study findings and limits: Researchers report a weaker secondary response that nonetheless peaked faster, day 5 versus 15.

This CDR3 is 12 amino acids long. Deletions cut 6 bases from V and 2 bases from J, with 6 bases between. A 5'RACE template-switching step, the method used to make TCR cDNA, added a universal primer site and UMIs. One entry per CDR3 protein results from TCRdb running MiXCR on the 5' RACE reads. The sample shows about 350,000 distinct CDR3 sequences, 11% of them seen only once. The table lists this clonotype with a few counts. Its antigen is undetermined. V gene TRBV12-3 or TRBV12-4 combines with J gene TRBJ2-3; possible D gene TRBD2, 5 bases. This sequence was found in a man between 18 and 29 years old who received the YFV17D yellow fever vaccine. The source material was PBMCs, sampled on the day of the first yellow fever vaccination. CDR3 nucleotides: TGTGCCAGCAGACGGGACACAGATACGCAGTATTTT. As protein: CASRRDTDTQYF.